The present entry profiles one T cell receptor beta chain with its context. This record belongs to a study of shared clonotypes between healthy human individuals. Only CD45RO-negative cells positively selected for CCR7 counted as naive CD8 cells, so terminally differentiated effector memory CD45RA+ cells were excluded. V lost 0 bases and J 3 bases, leaving 5 bases between the germline ends. The germline CDR1 and CDR2 sequences are WSHSY and SAAADI. CDR3 length: 14 residues. TCRdb's copy holds only in-frame clones and misses some; the assay was immunoSEQ multiplex PCR. The sample records around 700,000 clones, roughly nine tenths being singletons.

Sequenced: naive CD8+ T cells sorted from blood. This sequence joins TRBV10-2 and TRBJ2-2; D is uncertain. This receptor was obtained from a man under 40 in good health. The CDR3, as DNA: TGCGCCAGCAGTGAGTCCACGGACACCGGGGAGCTGTTTTTT. Its translation is CASSESTDTGELFF.